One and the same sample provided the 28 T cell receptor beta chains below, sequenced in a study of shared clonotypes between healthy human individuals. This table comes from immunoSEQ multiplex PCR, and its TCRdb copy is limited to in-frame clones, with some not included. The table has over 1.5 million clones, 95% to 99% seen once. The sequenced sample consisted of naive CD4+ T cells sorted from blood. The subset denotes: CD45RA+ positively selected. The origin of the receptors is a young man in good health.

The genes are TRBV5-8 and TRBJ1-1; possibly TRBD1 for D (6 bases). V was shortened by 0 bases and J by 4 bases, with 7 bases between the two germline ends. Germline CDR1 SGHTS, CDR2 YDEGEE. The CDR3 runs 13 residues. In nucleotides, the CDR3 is TGTGCCAGCAGCTTGGACAGGGTCACTGAAGCTTTCTTT. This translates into CASSLDRVTEAFF. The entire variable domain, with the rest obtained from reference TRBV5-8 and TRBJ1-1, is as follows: EAGVTQSPTHLIKTRGQQATLRCSPISGHTSVYWYQQALGLGLQFLLWYDEGEERNRGNFPPRFSGRQFPNYSSELNVNALELEDSALYLCASSLDRVTEAFFGQGTRLTVV.

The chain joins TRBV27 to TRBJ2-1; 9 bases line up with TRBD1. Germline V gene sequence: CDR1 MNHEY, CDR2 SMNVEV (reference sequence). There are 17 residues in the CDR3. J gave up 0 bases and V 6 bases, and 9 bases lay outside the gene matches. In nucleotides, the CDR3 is TGTGCCAGCAGGGGTTACAGGGGGCTTAGCTCCTACAATGAGCAGTTCTTC. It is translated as CASRGYRGLSSYNEQFF.

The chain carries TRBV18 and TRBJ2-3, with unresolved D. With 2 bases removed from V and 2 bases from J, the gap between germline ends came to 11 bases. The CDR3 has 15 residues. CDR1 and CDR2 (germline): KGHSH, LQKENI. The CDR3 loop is CASSPGRVITDTQYF. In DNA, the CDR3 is TGTGCCAGCTCACCAGGACGGGTGATCACAGATACGCAGTATTTT.

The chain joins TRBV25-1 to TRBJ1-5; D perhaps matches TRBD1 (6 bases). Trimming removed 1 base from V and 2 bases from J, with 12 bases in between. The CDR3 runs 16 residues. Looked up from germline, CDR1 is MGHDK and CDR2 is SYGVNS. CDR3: CASSESAGVGNQPQHF. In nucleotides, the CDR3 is TGTGCCAGCAGTGAATCGGCAGGGGTAGGCAATCAGCCCCAGCATTTT.

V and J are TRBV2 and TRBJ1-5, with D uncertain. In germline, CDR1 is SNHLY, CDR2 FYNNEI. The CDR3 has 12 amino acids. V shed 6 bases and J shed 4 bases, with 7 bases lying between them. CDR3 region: CASSLNNQPQHF. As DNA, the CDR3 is TGTGCCAGCAGCTTAAATAATCAGCCCCAGCATTTT.

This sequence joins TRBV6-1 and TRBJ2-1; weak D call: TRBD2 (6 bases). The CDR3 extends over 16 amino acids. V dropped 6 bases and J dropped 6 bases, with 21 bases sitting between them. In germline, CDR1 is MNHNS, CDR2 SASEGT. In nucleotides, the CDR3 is TGTGCCAGCAGAGAAAGGAGGGGCCATTCAGTCAATGAGCAGTTCTTC. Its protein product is CASRERRGHSVNEQFF.

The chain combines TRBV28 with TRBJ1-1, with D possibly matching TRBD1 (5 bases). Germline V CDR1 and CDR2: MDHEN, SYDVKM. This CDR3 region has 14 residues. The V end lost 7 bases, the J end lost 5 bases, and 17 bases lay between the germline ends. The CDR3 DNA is TGTGCCAGCAACTGGGGCAGTCCGGGGACTGAAGCTTTCTTT. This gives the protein CASNWGSPGTEAFF.

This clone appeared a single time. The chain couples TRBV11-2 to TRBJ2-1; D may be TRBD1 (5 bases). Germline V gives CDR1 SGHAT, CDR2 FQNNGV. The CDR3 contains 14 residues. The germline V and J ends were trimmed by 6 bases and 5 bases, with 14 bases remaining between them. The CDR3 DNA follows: TGTGCCAGCAGACCCTCAGGGTCAGACAATGAGCAGTTCTTC. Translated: CASRPSGSDNEQFF.

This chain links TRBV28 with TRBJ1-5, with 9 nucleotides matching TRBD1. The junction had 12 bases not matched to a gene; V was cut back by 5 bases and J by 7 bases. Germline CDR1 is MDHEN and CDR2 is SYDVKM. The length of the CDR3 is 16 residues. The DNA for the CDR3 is TGTGCCAGCAGTACCGTAATACAGGGGGCGTTCCAGCCCCAGCATTTT. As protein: CASSTVIQGAFQPQHF.

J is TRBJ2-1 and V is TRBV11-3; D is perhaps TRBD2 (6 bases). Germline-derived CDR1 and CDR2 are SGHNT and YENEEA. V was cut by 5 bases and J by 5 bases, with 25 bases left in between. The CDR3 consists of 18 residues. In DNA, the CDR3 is TGTGCCAGCAGCCTTCCTCCGCTTGGAGGGTACGGGGACAATGAGCAGTTCTTC. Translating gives CASSLPPLGGYGDNEQFF.

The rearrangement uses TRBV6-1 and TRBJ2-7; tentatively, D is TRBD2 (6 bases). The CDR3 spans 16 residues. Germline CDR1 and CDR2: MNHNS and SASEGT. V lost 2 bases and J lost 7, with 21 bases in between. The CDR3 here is CASSEFLARQAREQYF. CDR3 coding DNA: TGTGCCAGCAGTGAATTTCTAGCGCGGCAAGCACGGGAGCAGTACTTC.

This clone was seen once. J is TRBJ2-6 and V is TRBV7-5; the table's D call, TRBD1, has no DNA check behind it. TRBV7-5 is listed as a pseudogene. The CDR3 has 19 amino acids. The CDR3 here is CARSLVGQGRVSGANVLTF. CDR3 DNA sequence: TGTGCCAGAAGCTTAGTCGGACAGGGTAGAGTATCTGGGGCCAACGTCCTGACTTTC.

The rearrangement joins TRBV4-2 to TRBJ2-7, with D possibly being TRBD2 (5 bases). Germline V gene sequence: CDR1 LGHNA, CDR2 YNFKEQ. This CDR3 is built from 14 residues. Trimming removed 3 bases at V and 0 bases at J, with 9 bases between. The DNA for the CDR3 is TGTGCCAGCAGCCAGGACTTTGTCTCCTACGAGCAGTACTTC. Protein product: CASSQDFVSYEQYF.

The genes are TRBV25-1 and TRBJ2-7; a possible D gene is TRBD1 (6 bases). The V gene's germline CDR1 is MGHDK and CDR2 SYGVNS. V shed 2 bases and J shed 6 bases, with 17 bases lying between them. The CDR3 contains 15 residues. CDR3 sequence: CASSETGIGLSEQYF. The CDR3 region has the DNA TGTGCCAGCAGTGAAACAGGGATAGGGCTAAGCGAGCAGTACTTC.

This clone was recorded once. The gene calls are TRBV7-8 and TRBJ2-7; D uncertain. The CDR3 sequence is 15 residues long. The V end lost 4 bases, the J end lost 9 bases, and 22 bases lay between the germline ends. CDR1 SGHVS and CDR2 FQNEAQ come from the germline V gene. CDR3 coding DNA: TGTGCCAGCAGCTCCTCCACAGTAGAGTTTGCCGTGCAGTACTTC. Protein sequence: CASSSSTVEFAVQYF.

CDR3 loop: CASSPRTAGAPYEQYF. The DNA for the CDR3 is TGTGCCAGCAGTCCTAGGACGGCGGGAGCCCCCTACGAGCAGTACTTC. The gene calls are TRBV7-8 and TRBJ2-7, with 7 bases lining up with TRBD2. This CDR3 contains 16 residues. Germline V lookup: CDR1 SGHVS, CDR2 FQNEAQ. The junction had 13 bases not matched to a gene; V was cut back by 6 bases and J by 2 bases.

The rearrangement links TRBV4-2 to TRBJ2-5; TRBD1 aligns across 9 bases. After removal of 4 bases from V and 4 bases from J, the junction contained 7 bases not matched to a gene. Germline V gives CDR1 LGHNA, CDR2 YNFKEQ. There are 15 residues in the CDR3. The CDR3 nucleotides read TGTGCCAGCAGCCCCTCCGGGACAGGGAGAGAGACCCAGTACTTC. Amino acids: CASSPSGTGRETQYF.

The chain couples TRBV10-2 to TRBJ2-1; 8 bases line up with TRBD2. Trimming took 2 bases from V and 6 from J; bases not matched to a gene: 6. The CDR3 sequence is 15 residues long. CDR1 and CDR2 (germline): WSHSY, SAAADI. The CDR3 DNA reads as TGCGCCAGCAGTGAGCGGGGGGGGTTGGGCAATGAGCAGTTCTTC. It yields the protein CASSERGGLGNEQFF.

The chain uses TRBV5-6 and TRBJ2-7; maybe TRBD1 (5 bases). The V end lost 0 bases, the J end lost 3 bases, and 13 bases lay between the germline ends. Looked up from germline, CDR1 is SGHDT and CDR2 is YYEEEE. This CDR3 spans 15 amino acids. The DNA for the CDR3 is TGTGCCAGCAGCTTGGGCTCAGGGTCCCGCTACGAGCAGTACTTC. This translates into CASSLGSGSRYEQYF.

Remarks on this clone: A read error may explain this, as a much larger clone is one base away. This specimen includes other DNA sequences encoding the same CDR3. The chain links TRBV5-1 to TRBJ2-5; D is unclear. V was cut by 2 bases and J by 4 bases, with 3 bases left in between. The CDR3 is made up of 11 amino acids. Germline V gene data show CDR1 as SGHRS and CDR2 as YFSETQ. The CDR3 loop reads CASSFGETQYF. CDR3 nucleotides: TGCGCCAGCAGCTTTGGAGAGACCCAGTACTTC.

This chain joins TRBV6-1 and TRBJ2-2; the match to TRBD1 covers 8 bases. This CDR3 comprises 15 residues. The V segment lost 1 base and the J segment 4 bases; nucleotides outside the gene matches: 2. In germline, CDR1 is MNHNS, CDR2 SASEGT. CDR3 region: CASSEGTGSTGELFF. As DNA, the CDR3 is TGTGCCAGCAGTGAAGGGACAGGGAGCACCGGGGAGCTGTTTTTT.

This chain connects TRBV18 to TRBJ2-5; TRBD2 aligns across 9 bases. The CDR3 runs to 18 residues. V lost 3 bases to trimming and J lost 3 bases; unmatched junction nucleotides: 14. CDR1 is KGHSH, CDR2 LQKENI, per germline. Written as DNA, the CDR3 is TGTGCCAGCTCACCTCTGCATACAGGTCCTAGCGGGAAAGAGACCCAGTACTTC. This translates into CASSPLHTGPSGKETQYF.

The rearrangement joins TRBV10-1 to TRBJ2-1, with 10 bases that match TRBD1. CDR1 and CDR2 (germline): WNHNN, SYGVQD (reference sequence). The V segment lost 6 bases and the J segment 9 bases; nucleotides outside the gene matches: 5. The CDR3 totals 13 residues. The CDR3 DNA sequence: TGCGCCAGCAGCGGGACAGGGGCGGGTGAGCAGTTCTTC. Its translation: CASSGTGAGEQFF.

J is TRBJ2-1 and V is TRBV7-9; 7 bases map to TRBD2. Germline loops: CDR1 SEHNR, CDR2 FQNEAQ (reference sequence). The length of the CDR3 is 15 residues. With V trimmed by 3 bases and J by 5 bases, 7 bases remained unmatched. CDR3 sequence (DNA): TGTGCCAGCAGCTTCAAAATAGGGACTAACAATGAGCAGTTCTTC. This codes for CASSFKIGTNNEQFF.

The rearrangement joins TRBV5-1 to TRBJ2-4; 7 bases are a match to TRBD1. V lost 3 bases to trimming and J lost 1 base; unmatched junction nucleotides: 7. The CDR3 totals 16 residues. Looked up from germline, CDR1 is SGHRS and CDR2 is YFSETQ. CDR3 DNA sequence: TGCGCCAGCAGCTGGGACAGCGCCGGGGCCAAAAACATTCAGTACTTC. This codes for CASSWDSAGAKNIQYF.

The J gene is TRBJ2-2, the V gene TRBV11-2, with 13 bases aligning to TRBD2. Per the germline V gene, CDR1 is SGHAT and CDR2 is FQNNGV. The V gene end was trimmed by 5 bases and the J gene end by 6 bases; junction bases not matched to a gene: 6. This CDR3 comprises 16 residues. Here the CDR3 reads CASSVLLAGGPGELFF. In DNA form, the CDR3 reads TGTGCCAGCAGCGTATTACTAGCGGGAGGGCCCGGGGAGCTGTTTTTT.

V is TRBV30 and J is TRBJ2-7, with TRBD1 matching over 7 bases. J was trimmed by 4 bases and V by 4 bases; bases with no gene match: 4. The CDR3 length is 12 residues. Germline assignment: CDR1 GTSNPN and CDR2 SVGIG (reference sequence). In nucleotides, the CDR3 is TGTGCCTGGAAAACAGGGGCTTACGAGCAGTACTTC. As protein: CAWKTGAYEQYF.

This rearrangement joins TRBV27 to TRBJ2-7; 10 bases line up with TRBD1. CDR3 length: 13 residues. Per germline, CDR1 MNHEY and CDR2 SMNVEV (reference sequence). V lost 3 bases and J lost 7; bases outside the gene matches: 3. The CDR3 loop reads CASSFDRGREQYF. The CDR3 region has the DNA TGTGCCAGCAGTTTCGACAGGGGGCGAGAGCAGTACTTC.